Listed below are T cell receptor beta chains from one sample, sequenced in a study of shared clonotypes between healthy human individuals. TCRdb keeps only in-frame clones here, not all; method: immunoSEQ multiplex PCR. The repertoire has a few million clones, just over 90% of them found once; the top ten carry about 0.13%. The specimen sequenced was naive CD4+ T cells sorted from blood. The receptors were gathered from a man aged 18 to 30 in good health. The conserved cysteine and the conserved F or W are not part of the CDR3 here. The order of the fields is J gene, V gene, CDR3 protein.

>TRBJ2-1|TRBV4-3
ASSQDGPGMYNEQF
>TRBJ2-1|TRBV19
ASSIGGLALSEQF
>TRBJ2-7|TRBV5-1
ASSLADRGFEQY
>TRBJ1-1|TRBV30
AWSGFTSNTEAF
>TRBJ2-2|TRBV5-1
ASSLPTGLTGELF
>TRBJ2-7|TRBV29-1
SAGGGRMVEQY
>TRBJ1-5|TRBV6-5
ASSPLGTGNQPQH
>TRBJ1-1|TRBV15
ATSRNIKGGEAF
>TRBJ2-1|TRBV18
ASSHATSTSGNEQF
>TRBJ2-3|TRBV2
ASSEGTKKGTQY